This TCR beta chain was observed in a study of T cell responses to AZD1222 COVID-19 vaccine. The CDR3 loop spans 16 amino acids. CDR1 is SEHNR and CDR2 is FQNEAQ in the germline V gene (reference sequence). The V gene lost 5 bases and the J gene lost 3 bases, with 17 bases spanning the gap. This clone appeared a few times. The assay was immunoSEQ multiplex PCR, and TCRdb's table has in-frame clones only and misses some. The table shows around 190,000 clones, with roughly nine tenths occurring only once. The sequence was obtained from an adult who received the AZD1222 COVID-19 vaccine. This sample comprised peripheral blood, obtained 28 days after the second AZD1222 dose. The chain joins TRBV7-9 to TRBJ1-3, with D possibly matching TRBD1 (5 bases). CDR3 protein: CASSLRSGTYGNTIYF. The CDR3 DNA is TGTGCCAGCAGCCTCCGCTCCGGGACGTATGGAAACACCATATATTTT. Variable domain in full (rest from reference TRBV7-9 and TRBJ1-3): DTGVSQNPRHKITKRGQNVTFRCDPISEHNRLYWYRQTLGQGPEFLTYFQNEAQLEKSRLLSDRFSAERPKGSFSTLEIQRTEQGDSAMYLCASSLRSGTYGNTIYFGEGSWLTVV.